This T cell receptor beta chain was identified during a study of blood T cell repertoires in COVID-19 (dated by TCRdb to 2018 to 2021). As for the study more broadly: The collaborator samples originated in the United States, Italy and Spain and spanned the acute and convalescent phases of COVID-19. Sample metadata almost always included a de-identified subject ID, COVID-19 status, age in years and sex. The prospective study material was composed of cDNA or gDNA derived from T cells, B-cell-depleted T cells, or PBMCs. The samples were drawn from the first 160 participants of the ongoing ImmuneRACE study and from 950 to 1,500 subjects provided by 6 global collaborators. Where available, HLA class I and class II types were taken from metadata supplied by the sample provider and were not determined by assay-based typing. Subjects who had been exposed to COVID-19, were actively infected with it, or had recovered from it provided the deeply sampled blood TCRbeta repertoires that made up the dataset. A freely available public database, intended as a resource for researchers studying the immune response to SARS-CoV-2, is where the repertoires were released. Findings and caveats that apply to the study as a whole: Clinical and demographic metadata were provided uncurated, with the amount varying by source and participant.

At one collaborating source in Seattle, patients were enrolled during active infection and were followed longitudinally through the course of disease. Whole blood was collected in K2EDTA tubes by collaborating institutions according to the institutions' own protocols. Collaborator samples were shipped for TCRbeta analysis as frozen whole blood, isolated PBMCs, or DNA extracted from either sample type. The immunoSEQ Assay, a bias-controlled multiplex PCR, was used to amplify TCRbeta CDR3 regions from genomic DNA. Concerning the study's data processing: The number of nucleated cells in each sample was estimated by amplification of reference gene primers within the assay. Sequence reads were collapsed and filtered to measure the absolute abundance of every unique TCRbeta CDR3 rearrangement. For each sample, productive Simpson clonality was calculated as the square root of Simpson's diversity index across productive rearrangements. As stored in TCRdb, this immuneACCESS dataset retains in-frame rearrangements with V and J assigned. A fraction of the clones does not appear; measured against another copy, unresolved V genes explain less than half of the discrepancy, and the remainder lacks a known reason. That table furnishes V, J and clone size, whereas the DNA furnished D and trimming. The sample table holds approximately 150,000 clones, of which around nine tenths were seen once. The top ten clonotypes cover about 2.5% of the sample.

Inclusive of the bounding cysteine and phenylalanine, the CDR3 is 15 residues long. The only DNA kept is the CDR3, 45 bases in frame from the first base. Trimmed from V: 4 bases; trimmed from J: 1 base; junction bases lacking a gene match: 4. CDR1 SGHNT and CDR2 YYREEE were looked up in the germline V gene (reference sequence). As regards this clone: The antigen it binds to is not known. Nothing much larger sits one base from this clone, and base qualities are not available.

The sample comprised peripheral blood. The sequence derives from a woman older than 75 with COVID-19, enrolled during active disease. The chain employs TRBV5-4 and TRBJ2-3, and 9 bases in between align with TRBD2. The sequenced DNA: TGTGCCAGCAGCCAAAGGACTAGCGGCACAGATACGCAGTATTTT. This is translated as CASSQRTSGTDTQYF.